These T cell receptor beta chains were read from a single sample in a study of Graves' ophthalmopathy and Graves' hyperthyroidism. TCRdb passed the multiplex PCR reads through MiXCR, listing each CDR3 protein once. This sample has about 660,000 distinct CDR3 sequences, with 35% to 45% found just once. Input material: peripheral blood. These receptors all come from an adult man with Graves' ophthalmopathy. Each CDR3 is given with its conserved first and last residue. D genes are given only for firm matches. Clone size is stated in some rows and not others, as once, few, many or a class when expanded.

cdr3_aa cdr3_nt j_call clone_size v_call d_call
CASSVPARSTNEKLFF TGTGCCAGCAGTGTACCAGCAAGATCAACTAATGAAAAACTGTTTTTT TRBJ1-4 many TRBV6-5 NA
CASSFWASGVTGELFF TGTGCCAGCAGCTTCTGGGCTAGCGGGGTCACCGGGGAGCTGTTTTTT TRBJ2-2 many TRBV7-9 TRBD2
CASSELRGAYGYTF TGTGCCAGCAGTGAACTACGGGGAGCCTATGGCTACACCTTC TRBJ1-2 NA TRBV2 NA
CASSTKTGVNQPQHF TGTGCCAGCAGCACTAAAACAGGGGTTAATCAGCCCCAGCATTTT TRBJ1-5 many TRBV7-2 TRBD1
CASSLVGGANTEAFF TGTGCCAGCAGCTTAGTGGGGGGCGCGAACACTGAAGCTTTCTTT TRBJ1-1 many TRBV7-2 NA
CATSVGTVNEKLFF TGTGCCACCTCGGTAGGGACAGTTAATGAAAAACTGTTTTTT TRBJ1-4 many TRBV7-8 TRBD1
CASSPQTGWRTEAFF TGTGCCAGCAGCCCCCAGACAGGGTGGAGGACTGAAGCTTTCTTT TRBJ1-1 many TRBV12-3/TRBV12-4 TRBD1
CTSSYRGNQPQHF TGCACCAGCAGTTACAGGGGCAATCAGCCCCAGCATTTT TRBJ1-5 NA TRBV10-2 NA
CASSLGTGVNTGELFF TGTGCCAGCAGTCTCGGGACAGGGGTGAACACCGGGGAGCTGTTTTTT TRBJ2-2 NA TRBV10-3 TRBD1
CASSLGGSAGGNEQFF TGTGCCAGCAGCTTAGGGGGGTCGGCGGGTGGCAATGAGCAGTTCTTC TRBJ2-1 NA TRBV7-2 NA
CASSADSSGANVLTF TGTGCCAGCAGTGCCGACAGCTCTGGGGCCAACGTCCTGACTTTC TRBJ2-6 many TRBV6-4 NA